The 15 T cell receptor beta chains below come from one sample, sequenced in a study of T cells after yellow fever vaccination. TCRdb passed the 5' RACE reads through MiXCR, listing each CDR3 protein once. The sample lists 300,000 to 350,000 distinct CDR3 sequences, 3% to 4.5% occurring once. The specimen was PBMCs, collected 5 days after the yellow fever booster vaccination. Every receptor here comes from a young man who received the YFV17D yellow fever vaccine.

The chain links TRBV7-9 to TRBJ1-5; 7 nucleotides line up with TRBD1. CDR3 length equals 17 residues. The trim removed 0 bases at V and 3 bases at J, leaving 8 bases unmatched. Looked up from germline, CDR1 is SEHNR and CDR2 is FQNEAQ (reference sequence). This chain's CDR3 is CASSLALPTGINQPQHF. In nucleotides, the CDR3 is TGTGCCAGCAGCTTAGCGCTACCGACAGGGATCAATCAGCCCCAGCATTTT.

This clonotype was counted at least ten times. The chain joins TRBV14 to TRBJ2-1; no clear D gene. With 4 bases removed from V and 8 bases from J, the gap between germline ends came to 15 bases. Germline assignment: CDR1 SGHDN and CDR2 FVKESK. The CDR3 is 14 residues long. The CDR3 loop is CASSPLMGWDEQFF. For the CDR3, the DNA is TGTGCCAGCAGCCCTCTTATGGGGTGGGATGAGCAGTTCTTC.

This clonotype was picked up a small number of times. The rearrangement joins TRBV10-3 to TRBJ2-2, with D possibly TRBD2 on 6 matching bases. Germline lookup yields CDR1 ENHRY and CDR2 SYGVKD. With 10 bases removed from V and 1 base from J, the gap between germline ends came to 16 bases. The CDR3 consists of 15 residues. The CDR3 DNA sequence: TGTGCCACCACAATGGGGGGATGGAACACCGGGGAGCTGTTTTTT. Its translation is CATTMGGWNTGELFF.

The table lists this clonotype with many counts. The rearrangement links TRBV7-2 to TRBJ1-2; 7 nucleotides match TRBD1. V was pared by 6 bases and J by 4 bases, with 5 bases of the junction left unmatched. The CDR3 has 13 amino acids. Per the germline V gene, CDR1 is SGHTA and CDR2 is FQGNSA. CDR3 loop: CASRTRDSYGYTF. CDR3 bases: TGTGCCAGCAGGACACGGGACAGCTATGGCTACACCTTC.

This clonotype was picked up a small number of times. V is TRBV19 and J is TRBJ2-7; the match to TRBD1 covers 7 bases. This CDR3 is 12 amino acids long. Germline V gene data show CDR1 as LNHDA and CDR2 as SQIVND (reference sequence). J gave up 6 bases and V 6 bases, and 5 bases lay outside the gene matches. CDR3 sequence reads: CASSIQGSEQYF. CDR3 nucleotides: TGTGCCAGTAGCATACAGGGGAGCGAGCAGTACTTC.

This clonotype was observed a few times. The chain carries TRBV5-1 and TRBJ2-1, with TRBD2 identical over 7 bases. Trimming cost V 1 base and J 7 bases; bases outside gene matches: 8. The CDR3 runs 15 residues. Germline V CDR1 and CDR2: SGHRS, YFSETQ. The CDR3 is CASSLWPQGGNEQFF. CDR3 nucleotide sequence: TGCGCCAGCAGCTTGTGGCCCCAGGGAGGGAATGAGCAGTTCTTC.

The chain couples TRBV4-3 to TRBJ2-3; 9 positions agree with TRBD2. The germline V gene has CDR1 LGHNA and CDR2 YSLEER. J lost 1 base, V lost 1 base, and 6 bases had no gene match. The CDR3 is made up of 17 amino acids. The CDR3 here is CASSQGWAGGRTDTQYF. The CDR3 nucleotides are TGCGCCAGCAGCCAAGGATGGGCGGGGGGGCGCACAGATACGCAGTATTTT.

This clonotype was observed a few times. This chain links TRBV6-5 with TRBJ2-4; weak D call: TRBD1 (6 bases). CDR1 MNHEY and CDR2 SVGAGI come from the germline V gene. The V and J ends lost 4 bases and 0 bases respectively, with 16 bases between them. CDR3 length equals 17 residues. CDR3 protein: CASSFSGEALAKNIQYF. The CDR3 bases are TGTGCCAGCAGTTTTTCAGGGGAAGCTCTAGCCAAAAACATTCAGTACTTC.

A few counts support this clonotype. The V gene is TRBV7-2, the J gene TRBJ2-7; D gene unclear. The CDR3 runs 12 residues. Germline V gives CDR1 SGHTA, CDR2 FQGNSA. V lost 1 base and J 4 bases, leaving 5 bases between the germline ends. The CDR3 loop reads CASSLESYEQYV. The CDR3 coding sequence is TGTGCCAGCAGCTTAGAGAGTTACGAGCAGTACGTC.

The gene calls are TRBV6-2 or TRBV6-3 and TRBJ2-3, with TRBD2 identical over 8 bases. V was pared by 2 bases and J by 1 base, with 2 bases of the junction left unmatched. Germline V gene sequence: CDR1 MNHEY, CDR2 SVGEGT. The CDR3 length is 15 residues. The CDR3 DNA sequence: TGTGCCAGCAGTTACGATAGCGGGGGCACAGATACGCAGTATTTT. Its protein product is CASSYDSGGTDTQYF.

The table lists this clonotype with a few counts. J is TRBJ2-1 and V is TRBV24-1, with TRBD1 matching over 8 bases. After removal of 4 bases from V and 10 bases from J, the junction contained 8 bases not matched to a gene. Germline values: CDR1 KGHDR, CDR2 SFDVKD. This CDR3 has 14 amino acids. CDR3 in DNA: TGTGCCACCAGTGACGGGACAGGCCCTAAGGAGCAGTTCTTC. This codes for CATSDGTGPKEQFF.

This clonotype was recorded a few times. The V gene is TRBV20-1, the J gene TRBJ2-3; 10 bases are shared with TRBD1. V trimming: 2 bases; J trimming: 7 bases; junction bases outside the gene matches: 6. This CDR3 region has 14 residues. Germline V lookup: CDR1 DFQATT, CDR2 SNEGSKA (reference sequence). CDR3 sequence reads: CSARTGTGVNTQYF. CDR3 sequence (DNA): TGCAGTGCTAGAACCGGGACAGGGGTTAATACGCAGTATTTT.

This clonotype was detected a few times. V and J are TRBV7-9 and TRBJ1-5, with D possibly matching TRBD1 (5 bases). The germline V gene encodes CDR1 SEHNR and CDR2 FQNEAQ (reference sequence). Trimming took off 4 bases at V and 7 bases at J, with 11 bases between the two ends. The CDR3 consists of 13 residues. The CDR3 reads CASSSRAEQPQHF. CDR3 DNA sequence: TGTGCCAGCAGCTCCAGGGCTGAGCAGCCCCAGCATTTT. Supplemented by reference TRBV7-9 and TRBJ1-5, the full variable domain reads DTGVSQNPRHKITKRGQNVTFRCDPISEHNRLYWYRQTLGQGPEFLTYFQNEAQLEKSRLLSDRFSAERPKGSFSTLEIQRTEQGDSAMYLCASSSRAEQPQHFGDGTRLSIL.

This clonotype was picked up many times. The chain employs TRBV7-9 and TRBJ1-1; no firm D call. The CDR3 covers 11 residues. CDR1 SEHNR and CDR2 FQNEAQ come from the germline V gene (reference sequence). V was shortened by 2 bases and J by 6 bases, with 4 bases between the two germline ends. CDR3 DNA: TGTGCCAGCAGCTTACAACCTGAAGCTTTCTTT. Amino acids: CASSLQPEAFF.

This clonotype was picked up many times. The gene calls are TRBV5-1 and TRBJ2-2, with 9 bases aligning to TRBD2. This CDR3 contains 14 residues. Germline V CDR1 and CDR2: SGHRS, YFSETQ. V shed 3 bases, J shed 6 bases, and the junction held 3 bases outside the gene matches. The CDR3 is CASSSGLASGELFF. The CDR3 DNA sequence: TGCGCCAGCAGCTCGGGACTAGCCTCCGGGGAGCTGTTTTTT.